A single sample is the source of the 2 T cell receptor beta chains below, sequenced in a study of T cells in Graves' hyperthyroidism and ophthalmopathy. RNA transcripts were the template for amplifying TCR beta CDR3 regions. With the HTBI primer set, the TCR CDR3 went through a first round of RT-PCR. TCRdb re-called the multiplex PCR reads with MiXCR, one entry per CDR3 protein. The profile shows more than 300,000 distinct CDR3 sequences, approximately 18% of them singletons. Sample: blood. The receptors were gathered from a man between 18 and 29 years old with Graves' ophthalmopathy.

A few counts support this clonotype. This sequence joins TRBV6-6 and TRBJ2-1, with a tentative D call TRBD2 (6 bases). The germline V and J ends were trimmed by 2 bases and 13 bases, with 18 bases remaining between them. The CDR3 consists of 14 residues. Germline V gene lookup returns CDR1 MNHNY and CDR2 SVGAGI (reference sequence). As DNA, the CDR3 is TGTGCCAGCAGTTACCTGGAGGGGCGCGGGTCTCAGTTCTTC. It codes for CASSYLEGRGSQFF.

The chain has TRBV19 and TRBJ1-1; D remains unclear. Trimming left V 4 bases short and J 1 base short, with 10 bases between. Germline V gene sequence: CDR1 LNHDA, CDR2 SQIVND (reference sequence). This CDR3 has 14 amino acids. The CDR3 region is CASSNPGTNTEAFF. Written as DNA, the CDR3 is TGTGCCAGTAGTAACCCGGGAACGAACACTGAAGCTTTCTTT.